This passage covers 17 T cell receptor beta chains from one sample sequenced in a study of cytomegalovirus exposure and HLA in healthy donors. PCR used 60 Vbeta primers and 13 Jbeta primers. Produced via immunoSEQ multiplex PCR; TCRdb's table is partial and in-frame only. Its clone listing holds approximately 170,000 clones. The sequenced material came from PBMCs. These receptors all stem from a woman younger than 30 in good health and CMV-seropositive.

The chain uses TRBV5-1 and TRBJ2-5; 12 nucleotides line up with TRBD1. V was clipped by 4 bases and J by 4 bases; unmatched bases: 5. This CDR3 contains 15 residues. The germline V gene has CDR1 SGHRS and CDR2 YFSETQ. This CDR3 is CASSEGQGALETQYF. In DNA, the CDR3 is TGCGCCAGCAGCGAGGGACAGGGGGCATTAGAGACCCAGTACTTC.

The chain carries TRBV6-1 and TRBJ2-7; D call uncertain. The V end was cut by 3 bases, the J end by 7 bases, with 10 bases between. Germline CDR1 and CDR2: MNHNS and SASEGT. The CDR3 covers 12 residues. CDR3 sequence reads: CASSDTQEEQYF. Written as DNA, the CDR3 is TGTGCCAGCAGTGACACGCAGGAAGAGCAGTACTTC.

This chain joins TRBV6-1 and TRBJ1-4; D is uncertain. CDR3 length: 13 amino acids. CDR1 MNHNS and CDR2 SASEGT come from the germline V gene. V lost 8 bases and J lost 5, with 12 bases in between. CDR3 amino acids: CASGRAMNEKLFF. For the CDR3, the DNA is TGTGCCAGCGGTCGAGCAATGAATGAAAAACTGTTTTTT.

The V call is TRBV4-2, the J call TRBJ2-7; 9 bases match TRBD2. This CDR3 has 15 amino acids. Germline CDR1 LGHNA, CDR2 YNFKEQ. J was trimmed by 4 bases and V by 0 bases; bases with no gene match: 4. The CDR3 DNA sequence: TGTGCCAGCAGCCAAGAATACAGCGGGAGGTACGAGCAGTACTTC. It specifies CASSQEYSGRYEQYF.

V gene TRBV5-8 combines with J gene TRBJ1-5; 10 bases line up with TRBD1. The CDR3 is 16 amino acids. V trimming: 3 bases; J trimming: 7 bases; junction bases outside the gene matches: 10. Germline V CDR1 and CDR2: SGHTS, YDEGEE. The CDR3 loop reads CASSYRGTGEAQPQHF. DNA for the CDR3: TGTGCCAGCAGCTATAGGGGGACAGGGGAGGCGCAGCCCCAGCATTTT.

V gene TRBV7-6 combines with J gene TRBJ2-7; a weak D match, TRBD2 (6 bases). Germline loops: CDR1 SGHVS, CDR2 FNYEAQ. V shed 1 base and J shed 7 bases, with 20 bases lying between them. The CDR3 is 16 residues long. DNA of the CDR3: TGTGCCAGCAGCTTAGGGGGCCTAGCACGGGCGGGGGAGCAGTACTTC. This sequence encodes CASSLGGLARAGEQYF.

The chain combines TRBV7-2 with TRBJ1-1, with 9 bases aligning to TRBD1. J gave up 3 bases and V 7 bases, and 6 bases lay outside the gene matches. Germline V CDR1 and CDR2: SGHTA, FQGNSA. This CDR3 is built from 14 residues. The CDR3 is CASTPGQGYTEAFF. In DNA form, the CDR3 reads TGTGCCAGCACTCCGGGACAGGGATACACTGAAGCTTTCTTT.

Here the CDR3 DNA reads TGTGCCAGCTCACCAGTCGAGTTCGCAGGGTGGAGTCGCGGCTACACCTTC. Amino acids: CASSPVEFAGWSRGYTF. The rearrangement links TRBV18 to TRBJ1-2; D is perhaps TRBD1 (5 bases). The germline CDR1 and CDR2 sequences are KGHSH and LQKENI. The CDR3 loop spans 17 amino acids. V dropped 2 bases and J dropped 8 bases, with 24 bases sitting between them.

The J gene is TRBJ1-3, the V gene TRBV4-3, with D maybe TRBD1 (6 bases). The CDR3 is 14 amino acids. V shed 3 bases and J shed 8 bases, with 14 bases lying between them. Germline assignment: CDR1 LGHNA and CDR2 YSLEER. The CDR3: CASSHQQGRDTIYF. Written as DNA, the CDR3 is TGCGCCAGCAGCCACCAACAGGGACGGGACACCATATATTTT.

CDR3 sequence (DNA): TGTGCCAGCAGCCCGGGTTTCGAGCAGTACTTC. Encoded protein: CASSPGFEQYF. The chain uses TRBV11-2 and TRBJ2-7; D remains ambiguous. This CDR3 contains 11 residues. The V end lost 5 bases, the J end lost 6 bases, and 8 bases lay between the germline ends. Germline CDR1 and CDR2: SGHAT and FQNNGV.

The chain carries TRBV6-6 and TRBJ1-6, with 7 nucleotides matching TRBD1. The length of the CDR3 is 14 residues. V lost 6 bases, J lost 9 bases, and 8 bases stayed unmatched. Per the germline V gene, CDR1 is MNHNY and CDR2 is SVGAGI (reference sequence). The CDR3, as DNA: TGTGCCAGCAGCCCACCAGGGGGGATTTCACCCCTCCACTTT. Translated, it gives CASSPPGGISPLHF.

This chain links TRBV5-6 with TRBJ2-1; 7 nucleotides align to TRBD1. The J segment lost 1 base and the V segment lost 4 bases, leaving 5 bases of the junction unmatched. The CDR3 contains 15 residues. Germline V gene sequence: CDR1 SGHDT, CDR2 YYEEEE. In DNA form, the CDR3 reads TGTGCCAGCAGCGAGGGGGCGCGGTCCTACAATGAGCAGTTCTTC. Its translation: CASSEGARSYNEQFF. The whole variable domain, filled in from reference TRBV5-6 and TRBJ2-1, reads DAGVTQSPTHLIKTRGQQVTLRCSPKSGHDTVSWYQQALGQGPQFIFQYYEEEERQRGNFPDRFSGHQFPNYSSELNVNALLLGDSALYLCASSEGARSYNEQFFGPGTRLTVL.

The gene calls are TRBV5-1 and TRBJ1-1; 11 bases fit TRBD1. Germline V CDR1 and CDR2: SGHRS, YFSETQ. CDR3 length: 15 residues. V was pared by 4 bases and J by 0 bases, with 2 bases of the junction left unmatched. Here the CDR3 reads CASSPDRGLNTEAFF. CDR3 nucleotide sequence: TGCGCCAGCAGCCCGGACAGGGGGCTGAACACTGAAGCTTTCTTT.

The chain employs TRBV5-1 and TRBJ2-5; a possible D gene is TRBD1 (6 bases). The J call may be incorrect, as the DNA end agrees better with TRBJ2-7. CDR1 is SGHRS and CDR2 is YFSETQ in the germline V gene. This CDR3 spans 13 amino acids. The CDR3 region has the DNA TGCGCCAGCAGTACGGACAGTCCCTACGAGCAGTACTTC. As protein: CASSTDSPYEQYF.

This chain joins TRBV5-8 and TRBJ2-3; tentatively, D is TRBD1 (6 bases). Germline V CDR1 and CDR2: SGHTS, YDEGEE. CDR3 size: 13 residues. The V gene lost 0 bases and the J gene lost 6 bases, with 8 bases spanning the gap. The CDR3 here is CASSLAQGDTQYF. Written as DNA, the CDR3 is TGTGCCAGCAGCTTGGCACAGGGCGATACGCAGTATTTT. The complete variable domain, with remaining parts taken from reference TRBV5-8 and TRBJ2-3, reads EAGVTQSPTHLIKTRGQQATLRCSPISGHTSVYWYQQALGLGLQFLLWYDEGEERNRGNFPPRFSGRQFPNYSSELNVNALELEDSALYLCASSLAQGDTQYFGPGTRLTVL.

The chain joins TRBV7-2 to TRBJ2-7; TRBD1 is a possible D gene (5 bases). Trimming left V 5 bases short and J 5 bases short, with 22 bases between. Germline CDR1 reads SGHTA; CDR2 reads FQGNSA. The CDR3 consists of 16 residues. The CDR3 loop is CASSPSFPGYVHEQYF. In DNA, the CDR3 is TGTGCCAGCAGCCCCAGTTTTCCAGGGTATGTACACGAGCAGTACTTC.

The chain combines TRBV7-3 with TRBJ1-2, with D possibly being TRBD1 (6 bases). This CDR3 comprises 15 residues. In germline, CDR1 is SGHTA, CDR2 FQGTGA. V lost 5 bases and J 8 bases, leaving 21 bases between the germline ends. The CDR3 loop reads CASSAGAGSPWGYTF. In DNA form, the CDR3 reads TGTGCCAGCAGCGCGGGGGCCGGGTCCCCGTGGGGCTACACCTTC.